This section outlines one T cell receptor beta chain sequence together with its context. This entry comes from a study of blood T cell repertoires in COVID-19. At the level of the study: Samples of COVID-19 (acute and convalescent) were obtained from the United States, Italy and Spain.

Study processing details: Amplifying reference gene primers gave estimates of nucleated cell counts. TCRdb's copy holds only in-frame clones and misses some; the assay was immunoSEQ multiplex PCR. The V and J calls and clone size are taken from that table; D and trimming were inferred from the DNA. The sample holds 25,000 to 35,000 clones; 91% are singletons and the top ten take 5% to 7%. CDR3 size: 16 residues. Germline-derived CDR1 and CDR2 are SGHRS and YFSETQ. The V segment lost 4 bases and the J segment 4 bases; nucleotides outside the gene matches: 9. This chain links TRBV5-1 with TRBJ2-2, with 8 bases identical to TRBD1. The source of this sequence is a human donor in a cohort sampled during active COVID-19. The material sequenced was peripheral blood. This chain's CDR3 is CASSPTGQGVTGELFF. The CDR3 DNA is TGCGCCAGCAGCCCAACCGGACAGGGAGTCACCGGGGAGCTGTTTTTT. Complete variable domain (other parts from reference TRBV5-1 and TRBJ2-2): KAGVTQTPRYLIKTRGQQVTLSCSPISGHRSVSWYQQTPGQGLQFLFEYFSETQRNKGNFPGRFSGRQFSNSRSEMNVSTLELGDSALYLCASSPTGQGVTGELFFGEGSRLTVL.